This passage covers 27 T cell receptor beta chains from one sample sequenced in a study of T cells after yellow fever vaccination. TCRdb fed the 5' RACE reads into MiXCR, producing one record per CDR3 protein. The profile shows about 300,000 distinct CDR3 sequences, 3.5% to 4.5% of them singletons. The sample in question was PBMCs, obtained 5 days after the yellow fever booster vaccination. Receptor source: a man younger than 30 who received the YFV17D yellow fever vaccine.

This clonotype has ten or more counts. The V call is TRBV4-3, the J call TRBJ2-5; 7 positions match TRBD2. Germline loops: CDR1 LGHNA, CDR2 YSLEER. V lost 1 base to trimming and J lost 3 bases; unmatched junction nucleotides: 2. The CDR3 covers 14 residues. The DNA of the CDR3 is TGCGCCAGCAGCCAAGCAGGACTAGAAGAGACCCAGTACTTC. This gives the protein CASSQAGLEETQYF.

The CDR3 DNA is TGTGCCACCGGGGACGGGGTGAGCAATCAGCCCCAGCATTTT. Amino acid sequence: CATGDGVSNQPQHF. The J gene is TRBJ1-5, the V gene TRBV24-1; possibly TRBD1 for D (5 bases). Germline-derived CDR1 and CDR2 are KGHDR and SFDVKD. This CDR3 spans 14 amino acids. V lost 9 bases, J lost 1 base, and 12 bases lay in between.

This clonotype has only a few counts. CDR3 amino acids: CASSPASEKLFF. CDR3 in DNA: TGTGCCAGCTCACCAGCCAGTGAAAAACTGTTTTTT. The rearrangement uses TRBV18 and TRBJ1-4; D is undetermined. V was trimmed by 2 bases and J by 7 bases, leaving 5 bases between them. The CDR3 is made up of 12 amino acids. Germline V gene sequence: CDR1 KGHSH, CDR2 LQKENI.

CDR3 coding DNA: TGTGCCAGCCTCCCCTCAAGTCGCAGCAGGGAGACCCAGTACTTC. Residues: CASLPSSRSRETQYF. This chain uses TRBV2 with TRBJ2-5, with no clear D. CDR3 length: 15 amino acids. Trimming took off 8 bases at V and 5 bases at J, with 21 bases between the two ends. CDR1 and CDR2 from the germline V gene are SNHLY and FYNNEI.

The rearrangement uses TRBV5-6 and TRBJ2-1; TRBD2 might be the D (5 bases). The V end was cut by 0 bases, the J end by 7 bases, with 14 bases between. The CDR3 is made up of 15 amino acids. Germline assignment: CDR1 SGHDT and CDR2 YYEEEE. This CDR3 is CASSLGRVGVNEQFF. The CDR3, as DNA: TGTGCCAGCAGCTTGGGGCGGGTCGGGGTAAATGAGCAGTTCTTC.

At least ten counts were recorded for this clonotype. The chain couples TRBV28 to TRBJ2-3, with 10 bases that match TRBD2. CDR1 is MDHEN, CDR2 SYDVKM, per germline. Trimming took 4 bases from V and 0 from J; bases not matched to a gene: 10. The length of the CDR3 is 18 residues. The CDR3 region is CASSYPPSGGLSTDTQYF. Here the CDR3 DNA reads TGTGCCAGCAGTTATCCACCTAGCGGGGGCCTCAGCACAGATACGCAGTATTTT.

This clonotype has a count of ten or more. V gene TRBV10-2 combines with J gene TRBJ2-7; tentatively, D is TRBD1 (6 bases). The germline V gene encodes CDR1 WSHSY and CDR2 SAAADI. V lost 6 bases to trimming and J lost 0 bases, with 12 bases between them. The CDR3 contains 14 residues. Here the CDR3 reads CASSLDRSSYEQYF. The CDR3 DNA sequence: TGCGCCAGCAGCCTTGACAGGTCCTCCTACGAGCAGTACTTC.

The chain combines TRBV7-2 with TRBJ1-1; no clear D gene. The V end was cut by 2 bases, the J end by 1 base, with 11 bases between. Germline CDR1 is SGHTA and CDR2 is FQGNSA. CDR3 length equals 15 residues. DNA of the CDR3: TGTGCCAGCAGCTTAACGTACGACAAGAACACTGAAGCTTTCTTT. This sequence encodes CASSLTYDKNTEAFF.

The chain has TRBV7-9 and TRBJ1-4; D is unclear. V gave up 5 bases and J gave up 4 bases, with 8 bases separating them. There are 13 residues in the CDR3. Germline CDR1 and CDR2: SEHNR and FQNEAQ (reference sequence). CDR3 bases: TGTGCCAGCAGCGGCCCGGGTAATGAAAAACTGTTTTTT. It yields the protein CASSGPGNEKLFF. Full variable domain (missing parts from reference TRBV7-9 and TRBJ1-4): DTGVSQNPRHKITKRGQNVTFRCDPISEHNRLYWYRQTLGQGPEFLTYFQNEAQLEKSRLLSDRFSAERPKGSFSTLEIQRTEQGDSAMYLCASSGPGNEKLFFGSGTQLSVL.

There are a few counts of this clonotype. J is TRBJ2-7 and V is TRBV10-3; D could derive from TRBD1 or TRBD2 (5 bases each). CDR3 size: 11 residues. Germline CDR1 and CDR2: ENHRY and SYGVKD. V gave up 9 bases and J gave up 4 bases, with 10 bases separating them. The CDR3 spells CAMGPLYEQYV. The CDR3 bases are TGTGCCATGGGACCCCTATACGAGCAGTACGTC.

The CDR3 region has the DNA TGCGCCAGCAGCGTATCGTCCTCCGGGACAGGGAACCAGCCCCAGCATTTT. It encodes CASSVSSSGTGNQPQHF. The gene calls are TRBV4-1 and TRBJ1-5; 9 bases are a match to TRBD1. J was trimmed by 7 bases and V by 5 bases; bases with no gene match: 15. In germline, CDR1 is MGHRA, CDR2 YSYEKL. The CDR3 is 17 amino acids.

This clonotype was counted many times. The CDR3: CASSYRETSYEQYV. The CDR3 DNA reads as TGTGCCAGCAGTTACCGGGAGACGTCCTACGAGCAGTACGTC. The gene calls are TRBV6-2 or TRBV6-3 and TRBJ2-7, with a possible D match to TRBD2 (6 bases). This CDR3 is 14 amino acids long. CDR1 and CDR2 (germline): MNHEY, SVGEGT. Trimming cost V 2 bases and J 1 base, with 9 bases left between them.

Only a few counts were recorded for this clonotype. The V call is TRBV20-1, the J call TRBJ2-1, with 11 bases lining up with TRBD2. The CDR3 spans 13 residues. The J segment lost 7 bases and the V segment lost 6 bases, leaving 5 bases of the junction unmatched. Germline lookup yields CDR1 DFQATT and CDR2 SNEGSKA (reference sequence). CDR3 protein: CSARGLAVNEQFF. The CDR3 region has the DNA TGCAGTGCGAGGGGACTAGCGGTTAATGAGCAGTTCTTC.

In this sample, this clonotype turned up many times. The J gene is TRBJ2-5, the V gene TRBV5-4; the match to TRBD1 covers 8 bases. V shed 5 bases, J shed 5 bases, and the junction held 2 bases outside the gene matches. Germline CDR1 is SGHNT and CDR2 is YYREEE (reference sequence). This CDR3 contains 12 residues. Here the CDR3 reads CASRYRGETQYF. The CDR3 DNA reads TGTGCCAGCAGATACAGGGGGGAGACCCAGTACTTC.

This clonotype was observed many times. CDR3 residues: CSARDFRGGAAGELFF. The DNA of the CDR3 is TGCAGTGCTAGAGATTTCCGCGGGGGGGCCGCCGGGGAGCTGTTTTTT. The chain carries TRBV20-1 and TRBJ2-2; the match to TRBD2 covers 9 bases. Trimming at V came to 0 bases and at J to 6 bases, leaving 8 bases not matched to a gene. The V gene's germline CDR1 is DFQATT and CDR2 SNEGSKA (reference sequence). The CDR3 is 16 residues long.

V is TRBV4-3 and J is TRBJ1-4; D is uncertain. The V gene's germline CDR1 is LGHNA and CDR2 YSLEER. There are 16 residues in the CDR3. The V and J ends lost 2 bases and 4 bases respectively, with 14 bases between them. The CDR3 bases are TGCGCCAGCAGCCAAATGATCGGGGAGGGTAATGAAAAACTGTTTTTT. Translating gives CASSQMIGEGNEKLFF.

The chain has TRBV4-2 and TRBJ1-2; D is perhaps TRBD1 (5 bases). V gave up 4 bases and J gave up 8 bases, with 20 bases separating them. Germline values: CDR1 LGHNA, CDR2 YNFKEQ. The CDR3 contains 15 residues. The CDR3 DNA is TGTGCCAGCAGCCTAACAGGCGAAGCTATGAGAGGCTACACCTTC. This translates into CASSLTGEAMRGYTF.

This clonotype was observed many times. The chain employs TRBV5-1 and TRBJ1-2; TRBD1 matches 7 bases. CDR1 SGHRS and CDR2 YFSETQ come from the germline V gene. V gave up 3 bases and J gave up 3 bases; unmatched junction bases: 5. This CDR3 comprises 14 residues. The CDR3 bases are TGCGCCAGCAGCTCCGGGGACAGTTACTATGGCTACACCTTC. This encodes CASSSGDSYYGYTF.

This chain joins TRBV3-1 and TRBJ2-7; D is perhaps TRBD1 (6 bases). The CDR3 consists of 13 residues. Germline loops: CDR1 LGHDT, CDR2 YNNKEL (reference sequence). The V gene lost 1 base and the J gene lost 12 bases, with 16 bases spanning the gap. CDR3 DNA: TGTGCCAGCAGCCAAGTTCGGACGGCAGGGGTGTACTTC. Translating gives CASSQVRTAGVYF.

This clonotype occurred many times. The chain couples TRBV7-2 to TRBJ2-3, with D possibly matching TRBD1 (6 bases). V was clipped by 3 bases and J by 0 bases, with 7 bases between them. Germline CDR1 and CDR2: SGHTA and FQGNSA. This CDR3 contains 14 residues. CDR3 region: CASSLDRSTDTQYF. The CDR3 DNA follows: TGTGCCAGCAGCTTGGACAGAAGCACAGATACGCAGTATTTT. Variable domain in full (rest from reference TRBV7-2 and TRBJ2-3): GAGVSQSPSNKVTEKGKDVELRCDPISGHTALYWYRQSLGQGLEFLIYFQGNSAPDKSGLPSDRFSAERTGGSVSTLTIQRTQQEDSAVYLCASSLDRSTDTQYFGPGTRLTVL.

Here the CDR3 DNA reads TGTGCCAGCAGTTGGGACAACTATGGCTACACCTTC. Residues: CASSWDNYGYTF. The rearrangement joins TRBV7-2 to TRBJ1-2; a weak D match, TRBD1 (5 bases). CDR1 SGHTA and CDR2 FQGNSA come from the germline V gene. This CDR3 has 12 residues. V gave up 6 bases and J gave up 2 bases, with 7 bases separating them.

This chain links TRBV7-8 with TRBJ2-7; tentatively, D is TRBD1 or TRBD2 (5 bases each). The CDR3 is made up of 15 amino acids. Germline values: CDR1 SGHVS, CDR2 FQNEAQ. V was clipped by 6 bases and J by 2 bases, with 17 bases between them. The CDR3 loop reads CASRPTGTSAYEQYF. CDR3 nucleotides: TGTGCCAGCAGGCCAACCGGGACCTCCGCCTACGAGCAGTACTTC.

Only a few counts were recorded for this clonotype. This chain joins TRBV24-1 and TRBJ2-7; no reliable D call. The V end lost 4 bases, the J end lost 0 bases, and 12 bases lay between the germline ends. This CDR3 is built from 15 residues. Germline V lookup: CDR1 KGHDR, CDR2 SFDVKD. CDR3 region: CATSERHKASYEQYF. The CDR3 DNA reads as TGTGCCACCAGTGAGCGACACAAAGCCTCCTACGAGCAGTACTTC.

This clonotype was seen at least ten times. V and J are TRBV7-2 and TRBJ2-3; the D gene is possibly TRBD2 (5 bases). Looked up from germline, CDR1 is SGHTA and CDR2 is FQGNSA. This CDR3 has 12 amino acids. V lost 5 bases and J 4 bases, leaving 7 bases between the germline ends. The CDR3 nucleotides are TGTGCCAGCAGCCCGGGATCAGATACGCAGTATTTT. Translating it yields CASSPGSDTQYF.

This clonotype was seen ten or more times. The V and J genes are TRBV20-1 and TRBJ2-4, with 10 bases identical to TRBD1. V lost 6 bases to trimming and J lost 2 bases; unmatched junction nucleotides: 4. The V gene's germline CDR1 is DFQATT and CDR2 SNEGSKA (reference sequence). The CDR3 totals 14 residues. The CDR3 sequence: CSARQGASKNIQYF. DNA of the CDR3: TGCAGTGCCCGACAGGGGGCGTCCAAAAACATTCAGTACTTC.

The chain joins TRBV4-3 to TRBJ1-2; 9 bases align to TRBD1. The CDR3 length is 17 residues. V trimming: 1 base; J trimming: 8 bases; junction bases outside the gene matches: 14. CDR1 and CDR2 from the germline V gene are LGHNA and YSLEER. The CDR3 DNA reads as TGCGCCAGCAGCCAAGCGGTTACAGGGGGCAATTCGAGAGGCTACACCTTC. It yields the protein CASSQAVTGGNSRGYTF.

This clonotype was picked up a small number of times. The V gene is TRBV12-3 or TRBV12-4, the J gene TRBJ1-2; D not certain. Deletions cut 3 bases from V and 2 bases from J, with 7 bases between. This CDR3 is built from 13 residues. As DNA, the CDR3 is TGTGCCAGCAGTTTTCTCCCGAACTATGGCTACACCTTC. This codes for CASSFLPNYGYTF.